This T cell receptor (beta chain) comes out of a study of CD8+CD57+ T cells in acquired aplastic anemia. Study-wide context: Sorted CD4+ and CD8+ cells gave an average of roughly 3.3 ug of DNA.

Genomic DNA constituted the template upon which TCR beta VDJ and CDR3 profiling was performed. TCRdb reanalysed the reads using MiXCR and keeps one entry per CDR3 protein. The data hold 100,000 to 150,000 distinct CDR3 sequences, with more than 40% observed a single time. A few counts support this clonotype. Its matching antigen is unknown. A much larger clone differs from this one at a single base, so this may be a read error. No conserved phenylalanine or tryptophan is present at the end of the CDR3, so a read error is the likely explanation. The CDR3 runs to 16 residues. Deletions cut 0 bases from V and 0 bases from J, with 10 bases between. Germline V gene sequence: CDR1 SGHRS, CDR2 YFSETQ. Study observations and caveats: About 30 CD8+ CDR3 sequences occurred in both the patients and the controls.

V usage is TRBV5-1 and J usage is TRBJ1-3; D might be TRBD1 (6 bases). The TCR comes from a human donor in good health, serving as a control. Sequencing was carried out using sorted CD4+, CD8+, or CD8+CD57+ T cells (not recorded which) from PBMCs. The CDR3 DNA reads TGCGCCAGCAGCTTGGGTGAGGACAGCTCTGGAAACACCATATATATT. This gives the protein CASSLGEDSSGNTIYI.